Listed below are T cell receptor beta chains from one sample, sequenced in a study of T cells in Graves' hyperthyroidism and ophthalmopathy. MiXCR was run by TCRdb on the multiplex PCR reads, yielding one entry per CDR3 protein. This table has around 400,000 distinct CDR3 sequences, roughly 25% appearing once. Sequencing used blood. These receptors all stem from a man over 45 with Graves' hyperthyroidism. Each CDR3 is given with its conserved first and last residue. The size entry is marked missing in some rows and otherwise reads once, few, many or a size class.

>TRBV7-2|TRBJ2-3|.
CASSLAVSGADTQYF
>TRBV2|TRBJ2-7|few
CASSRGLLGEQYF
>TRBV27|TRBJ2-1|.
CASSPTHGLALGSYNEQFF
>TRBV6-2/TRBV6-3|TRBJ1-5|.
CASSYRLDNQPQHF
>TRBV7-4|TRBJ2-3|.
CASSFRPTTDTQYF
>TRBV27|TRBJ1-1|.
CASSLNQGSEAFF
>TRBV6-1|TRBJ2-5|few
CASGGTGLKGETQYF
>TRBV20-1|TRBJ2-7|many
CSAVVRQGYEQYF
>TRBV12-3/TRBV12-4|TRBJ2-2|.
CASSLNREPNTGELFF
>TRBV2|TRBJ2-1|many
CASSEAAGLAFGEQFF